Listed below are T cell receptor beta chains from one sample, sequenced in a study of radiotherapy plus CTLA-4 blockade in lung cancer. Sequencing was performed with immunoSEQ multiplex PCR; in TCRdb, only in-frame clones are kept and a portion is missing. The table records approximately 32,000 clones, 70% of them present only once. Sequencing was performed on peripheral blood, taken from a patient treated with radiotherapy plus ipilimumab. Source of these receptors: a human donor with non-small cell lung cancer who had stable disease on radiotherapy plus ipilimumab. CDR3s include the opening cysteine and the closing phenylalanine or tryptophan. Each record gives: clone size, V gene, D gene, J gene, CDR3 protein, CDR3 DNA. A D gene is named only where the DNA matches it firmly. Size tells how often a clone was seen (once, few, many) or the class of an expanded clone, and some rows leave it out.

NA	TRBV5-1	NA	TRBJ1-1	CASSLVGVLNTEAFF	TGCGCCAGCAGCCTCGTGGGGGTTCTGAACACTGAAGCTTTCTTT
few	TRBV11-3	NA	TRBJ1-2	CASSLPTPRGVYGYTF	TGTGCCAGCAGCCTCCCAACGCCCCGTGGCGTCTATGGCTACACCTTC
NA	TRBV27	NA	TRBJ2-1	CASSLGSSSYNEQFF	TGTGCCAGCAGTTTAGGTAGCAGCTCCTACAATGAGCAGTTCTTC
NA	TRBV11-3	NA	TRBJ2-1	CASSPPGGEQFF	TGTGCCAGCAGCCCGCCGGGCGGCGAGCAGTTCTTC
few	TRBV30	TRBD2	TRBJ2-3	CAWSTIRRELDTQYF	TGTGCCTGGAGTACGATCCGGCGGGAGTTAGATACGCAGTATTTT
NA	TRBV4-1	NA	TRBJ2-7	CASSQSQLVGGGEQYF	TGCGCCAGCAGCCAAAGTCAGCTCGTGGGGGGAGGAGAGCAGTACTTC
NA	TRBV5-5	TRBD1	TRBJ1-4	CASRGDRGEEKLFF	TGTGCCAGCAGGGGAGACAGGGGAGAGGAAAAACTGTTTTTT
NA	TRBV20-1	NA	TRBJ1-1	CSARDGYEAFF	TGCAGTGCTAGAGATGGGTACGAAGCTTTCTTT
few	TRBV7-2	NA	TRBJ2-3	CASSPFGLGTDTQYF	TGTGCCAGCAGCCCTTTTGGCCTCGGGACAGATACGCAGTATTTT
NA	TRBV4-1	NA	TRBJ2-2	CASSQVPGELFF	TGCGCCAGCAGCCAAGTACCCGGGGAGCTGTTTTTT
NA	TRBV5-1	NA	TRBJ2-3	CASSSGLLGGDTQYF	TGCGCCAGCAGCTCGGGACTGCTAGGAGGGGATACGCAGTATTTT
NA	TRBV20-1	NA	TRBJ2-3	CSATYTDTQYF	TGCAGTGCTACCTACACAGATACGCAGTATTTT
NA	TRBV7-8	NA	TRBJ2-2	CASSFGLNTGELFF	TGTGCCAGCAGCTTCGGCTTGAACACCGGGGAGCTGTTTTTT
NA	TRBV5-4	NA	TRBJ1-5	CASSLGGRGQPQHF	TGTGCCAGCAGCTTGGGGGGGAGGGGACAGCCCCAGCATTTT
NA	TRBV2	NA	TRBJ1-5	CASSAGGQLGQPQHF	TGTGCCAGCAGTGCCGGTGGACAGCTTGGACAGCCCCAGCATTTT
NA	TRBV29-1	TRBD2	TRBJ2-3	CSIQRDTDTQYF	TGCAGCATACAGCGGGACACAGATACGCAGTATTTT
NA	TRBV28	TRBD2	TRBJ2-7	CASSLSGRAYEQYF	TGTGCCAGCAGTTTAAGCGGGAGGGCGTACGAGCAGTACTTC
medium-sized	TRBV21-1	NA	TRBJ2-3	CASSPPGQSDYTDTQYF	TGTGCCAGCAGCCCTCCGGGACAGTCGGATTACACAGATACGCAGTATTTT
NA	TRBV7-6	NA	TRBJ2-1	CASSPPTNEQFF	TGTGCCAGCAGCCCGCCGACTAATGAGCAGTTCTTC
NA	TRBV9	TRBD2	TRBJ2-3	CASSVISGGTDTQYF	TGTGCCAGCAGCGTAATTAGCGGGGGCACAGATACGCAGTATTTT
few	TRBV11-2	TRBD2	TRBJ2-3	CASSPGLASYTQYF	TGTGCCAGCAGCCCGGGACTAGCCTCCTATACGCAGTATTTT
NA	TRBV5-8	TRBD1	TRBJ2-5	CASSLGPGTGGETQYF	TGTGCCAGCAGCTTGGGACCGGGGACAGGGGGCGAGACCCAGTACTTC
NA	TRBV5-4	NA	TRBJ2-1	CASSTSSGYNEQFF	TGTGCCAGCAGCACGTCCTCGGGGTACAATGAGCAGTTCTTC
NA	TRBV5-8	TRBD1	TRBJ1-5	CASSRDRGYQPQHF	TGTGCCAGCAGCCGCGACAGGGGATATCAGCCCCAGCATTTT
NA	TRBV6-1	NA	TRBJ2-1	CASSVVNEQFF	TGTGCCAGCAGTGTCGTCAATGAGCAGTTCTTC
few	TRBV28	NA	TRBJ1-5	CASSSGQLGSNQPQHF	TGTGCCAGCAGTTCCGGACAGCTAGGGAGCAATCAGCCCCAGCATTTT
NA	TRBV30	NA	TRBJ2-2	CAWTNLGGSLTGELFF	TGTGCCTGGACTAATCTAGGGGGTTCCCTTACCGGGGAGCTGTTTTTT
NA	TRBV5-1	TRBD1	TRBJ2-7	CASRGQDIHGQYF	TGCGCCAGCAGGGGACAGGATATCCACGGGCAGTACTTC
NA	TRBV6-5	NA	TRBJ2-5	CVTHRVQETQYF	TGTGTCACCCACAGGGTCCAAGAGACCCAGTACTTC
few	TRBV19	NA	TRBJ2-1	CASSIMGNEQFF	TGTGCCAGTAGTATTATGGGGAATGAGCAGTTCTTC
NA	TRBV4-2	TRBD2	TRBJ2-1	CASSPGTSGSPGSYNEQFF	TGTGCCAGCAGCCCCGGGACTAGCGGGAGCCCGGGCTCCTACAATGAGCAGTTCTTC
NA	TRBV10-3	NA	TRBJ1-1	CAISDGSVRFVTEAFF	TGTGCCATCAGTGATGGGTCGGTCAGGTTTGTGACTGAAGCTTTCTTT
NA	TRBV7-9	NA	TRBJ2-5	CASSFRGQETQYF	TGTGCCAGCAGCTTCAGGGGTCAAGAGACCCAGTACTTC
NA	TRBV19	NA	TRBJ2-1	CASSIRLGPSYNEQFF	TGTGCCAGTAGTATACGACTAGGGCCCTCCTACAATGAGCAGTTCTTC
NA	TRBV7-9	NA	TRBJ2-7	CASSTPGPHEQYF	TGTGCCAGCAGCACCCCAGGGCCCCACGAGCAGTACTTC
NA	TRBV7-9	NA	TRBJ2-2	CASSLAWDTGELFF	TGTGCCAGCAGCTTAGCTTGGGATACCGGGGAGCTGTTTTTT
NA	TRBV14	TRBD1	TRBJ2-5	CASSRTTGLQETQYF	TGTGCCAGCAGCCGAACGACAGGGCTACAAGAGACCCAGTACTTC
NA	TRBV28	NA	TRBJ2-3	CASTPRWIDTNQRTDTQYF	TGTGCCAGCACCCCTCGGTGGATAGACACCAACCAGAGAACAGATACGCAGTATTTT
few	TRBV19	TRBD1	TRBJ1-4	CASSRDRGEKLFF	TGTGCCAGTAGTAGGGACAGGGGTGAAAAACTGTTTTTT
few	TRBV4-2	TRBD2	TRBJ2-1	CASSQDGLAGINEQFF	TGTGCCAGCAGCCAAGACGGGCTAGCGGGAATCAATGAGCAGTTCTTC
medium-sized	TRBV7-2	TRBD1	TRBJ2-1	CASSLTTGAYNEQFF	TGTGCCAGCAGCTTAACCACAGGGGCCTACAATGAGCAGTTCTTC
NA	TRBV5-4	NA	TRBJ2-7	CASSQLGSYEQYF	TGTGCCAGCAGCCAACTAGGCTCCTACGAGCAGTACTTC
NA	TRBV4-3	NA	TRBJ2-2	CASSQDGWNTGELFF	TGCGCCAGCAGCCAAGATGGTTGGAACACCGGGGAGCTGTTTTTT
NA	TRBV6-6	NA	TRBJ2-7	CAGASGDEQYF	TGTGCCGGAGCTTCCGGGGACGAGCAGTACTTC
NA	TRBV5-4	TRBD2	TRBJ2-7	CASSFRTGGRSYEQYF	TGTGCCAGCAGCTTTCGGACGGGAGGGCGGTCCTACGAGCAGTACTTC
medium-sized	TRBV7-2	NA	TRBJ1-3	CASSLATGLAGNTIYF	TGTGCCAGCAGCTTAGCAACAGGATTGGCTGGAAACACCATATATTTT
NA	TRBV18	TRBD2	TRBJ2-3	CASSPPRSGRATDTQYF	TGTGCCAGCTCACCACCGCGGAGCGGGAGAGCCACAGATACGCAGTATTTT
once	TRBV4-1	TRBD1	TRBJ2-1	CASSQSGGRNNEQFF	TGCGCCAGCAGCCAATCAGGGGGCCGGAACAATGAGCAGTTCTTC
NA	TRBV9	NA	TRBJ2-3	CASSWGAGSDTQYF	TGTGCCAGCAGCTGGGGGGCAGGGTCAGATACGCAGTATTTT
NA	TRBV28	TRBD2	TRBJ2-7	CASSVPLAGGPYEQYF	TGTGCCAGCAGTGTCCCCCTAGCGGGAGGGCCCTACGAGCAGTACTTC
NA	TRBV4-1	NA	TRBJ1-1	CASSRRGRNEAFF	TGCGCCAGCAGCCGAAGGGGCCGGAATGAAGCTTTCTTT
NA	TRBV19	NA	TRBJ2-7	CASSSMSGAYAYEQYF	TGTGCCAGTAGTAGTATGTCCGGGGCGTACGCCTACGAGCAGTACTTC
NA	TRBV7-2	TRBD2	TRBJ2-7	CASSRLAGTSYEQYF	TGTGCCAGCAGCAGACTAGCGGGTACCTCCTACGAGCAGTACTTC
NA	TRBV2	TRBD2	TRBJ2-7	CASSDTTLAGDYEQYF	TGTGCCAGCAGTGATACAACACTAGCGGGGGACTACGAGCAGTACTTC
few	TRBV14	TRBD1	TRBJ1-1	CASSRDRVRAEAFF	TGTGCCAGCAGCCGAGACAGGGTTCGGGCTGAAGCTTTCTTT